This entry lists 10 T cell receptor beta chains sequenced from one sample in a study of shared clonotypes between healthy human individuals. Clones were read by immunoSEQ multiplex PCR, and TCRdb kept only the in-frame ones, dropping some. In the table there are around 700,000 clones, roughly 70% of which are singletons. Material for sequencing was memory CD4+ T cells sorted from blood. Subset given: CD45RA-negative fraction. These receptors came from a woman in her twenties or thirties in good health.

Comment on this clone: The sample contains more than one DNA sequence encoding this CDR3. The chain recombines TRBV28 with TRBJ2-1, with 8 bases lining up with TRBD2. This CDR3 region has 14 residues. The germline CDR1 and CDR2 sequences are MDHEN and SYDVKM. V was clipped by 5 bases and J by 4 bases; unmatched bases: 4. For the CDR3, the DNA is TGTGCCAGCAGTCTTCGGGGGGGGTACAATGAGCAGTTCTTC. Translation: CASSLRGGYNEQFF.

This clone was recorded once. V and J are TRBV2 and TRBJ1-2; possible D gene TRBD1, 5 bases. V lost 6 bases, J lost 5 bases, and 10 bases lay in between. There are 12 residues in the CDR3. From germline, CDR1 is SNHLY and CDR2 FYNNEI. DNA for the CDR3: TGTGCCAGCAGGAGCGGGGGGTATGGCTACACCTTC. This gives the protein CASRSGGYGYTF.

The chain links TRBV19 to TRBJ2-1; 9 positions match TRBD2. Germline loops: CDR1 LNHDA, CDR2 SQIVND (reference sequence). J lost 6 bases, V lost 6 bases, and 6 bases had no gene match. The length of the CDR3 is 14 residues. For the CDR3, the DNA is TGTGCCAGTAGGGGGACTAGCAGATTCAATGAGCAGTTCTTC. Its protein product is CASRGTSRFNEQFF.

This sequence joins TRBV5-1 and TRBJ1-1; a weak D match, TRBD1 (6 bases). The CDR3 has 15 residues. Germline V gives CDR1 SGHRS, CDR2 YFSETQ. Deletions cut 0 bases from V and 1 base from J, with 10 bases between. The CDR3: CASSLVVGQNTEAFF. The CDR3 region has the DNA TGCGCCAGCAGCTTGGTAGTGGGACAGAACACTGAAGCTTTCTTT.

This clone appeared a few times. Other DNA sequences in the sample encode the same CDR3. The V gene is TRBV5-1, the J gene TRBJ2-1, with 8 nucleotides matching TRBD2. This CDR3 is 14 amino acids long. Germline CDR1 reads SGHRS; CDR2 reads YFSETQ. V dropped 3 bases and J dropped 4; count of bases not matched to a gene: 3. The CDR3 sequence: CASSSAGGYNEQFF. The CDR3 coding sequence is TGCGCCAGCAGCTCGGCGGGGGGTTACAATGAGCAGTTCTTC.

This chain connects TRBV7-2 to TRBJ2-1, with TRBD2 as a possible D gene (5 bases). V was cut by 4 bases and J by 9 bases, with 19 bases left in between. This CDR3 contains 15 residues. Germline assignment: CDR1 SGHTA and CDR2 FQGNSA. The CDR3 DNA follows: TGTGCCAGCAGCTCCTCGACTCGGGAATATGGTGAGCAGTTCTTC. Its translation is CASSSSTREYGEQFF.

CDR3 coding DNA: TGTGCCAGCCGGATAGCGGGAGCCAAAAACATTCAGTACTTC. Its protein is CASRIAGAKNIQYF. The rearrangement uses TRBV28 and TRBJ2-4, with 7 nucleotides matching TRBD2. This CDR3 has 14 amino acids. With V trimmed by 8 bases and J by 0 bases, 4 bases remained unmatched. CDR1 is MDHEN, CDR2 SYDVKM, per germline. Together with reference TRBV28 and TRBJ2-4, the CDR3 gives the full variable domain: DVKVTQSSRYLVKRTGEKVFLECVQDMDHENMFWYRQDPGLGLRLIYFSYDVKMKEKGDIPEGYSVSREKKERFSLILESASTNQTSMYLCASRIAGAKNIQYFGAGTRLSVL.

The chain combines TRBV5-1 with TRBJ2-7; D is unclear. In germline, CDR1 is SGHRS, CDR2 YFSETQ. Trimming shortened V by 3 bases and J by 3 bases, and 4 bases separated the two germline ends. This CDR3 has 11 amino acids. For the CDR3, the DNA is TGCGCCAGCAGCTGGGACTACGAGCAGTACTTC. This sequence encodes CASSWDYEQYF.

This sequence joins TRBV29-1 and TRBJ2-1, with 7 bases aligning to TRBD2. The CDR3 consists of 15 residues. The junction had 9 bases not matched to a gene; V was cut back by 6 bases and J by 1 base. Germline values: CDR1 SQVTM, CDR2 ANQGSEA. CDR3 amino acids: CSVGGSGLSYNEQFF. The CDR3 nucleotides are TGCAGCGTGGGGGGTAGCGGGTTATCCTACAATGAGCAGTTCTTC.

The chain combines TRBV25-1 with TRBJ1-2; D is unresolved. Trimming took 11 bases from V and 5 from J, leaving 18 bases between them. The CDR3 contains 13 residues. Germline values: CDR1 MGHDK, CDR2 SYGVNS. CDR3 bases: TGTGCCTCCCAAGGGTTCTATGGGTATGGCTACACCTTC. Translation gives CASQGFYGYGYTF.